The 10 T cell receptor beta chains reported below all come from one sample, sequenced in a study of a mutant IDH1 vaccine in newly diagnosed glioma. These receptors have no known antigen. Assay used: immunoSEQ multiplex PCR; TCRdb lists only in-frame clones, some missing. The sample yields approximately 31,000 clones, just under 80% seen once. The sample's time point: week 35, safety follow-up. Every vaccination contained 300 ug of the mutant IDH1 20-mer peptide and was paired with topical imiquimod. Sequenced here: PBMCs, sampled from a glioma patient whose treatment included an IDH1 peptide vaccine. These receptors were taken from a man aged 40-50 years with glioma. Some clones in this sample may be carry-over from other donors' samples.

This clone was counted between two and nine times. This chain uses TRBV5-4 with TRBJ1-1, with TRBD1 identical over 10 bases. Germline loops: CDR1 SGHNT, CDR2 YYREEE (reference sequence). With 4 bases clipped from V and 5 bases from J, the junction kept 2 bases outside the gene matches. The CDR3 runs to 13 residues. For the CDR3, the DNA is TGTGCCAGCAGCGCGGACAGGGGGACTGAAGCTTTCTTT. Its translation: CASSADRGTEAFF.

The chain couples TRBV5-4 to TRBJ1-1; D is perhaps TRBD1 (5 bases). V lost 4 bases and J lost 4, with 11 bases in between. Germline V gene sequence: CDR1 SGHNT, CDR2 YYREEE (reference sequence). CDR3 length: 13 amino acids. The CDR3 is CASSPRDPTEAFF. For the CDR3, the DNA is TGTGCCAGCAGCCCGAGGGACCCCACTGAAGCTTTCTTT. Looking up the rest from reference TRBV5-4 and TRBJ1-1 gives the full variable domain: ETGVTQSPTHLIKTRGQQVTLRCSSQSGHNTVSWYQQALGQGPQFIFQYYREEENGRGNFPPRFSGLQFPNYSSELNVNALELDDSALYLCASSPRDPTEAFFGQGTRLTVV.

This sequence joins TRBV6-5 and TRBJ2-7; D unresolved. From germline, CDR1 is MNHEY and CDR2 SVGAGI. Trimming took off 11 bases at V and 3 bases at J, with 5 bases between the two ends. This CDR3 is 9 amino acids long. CDR3 in amino acids: CAGSYEQYF. CDR3 in DNA: TGTGCCGGTAGCTACGAGCAGTACTTC.

In its sample, this clone was seen once. The V and J genes are TRBV27 and TRBJ1-1; TRBD1 matches 7 bases. The CDR3 consists of 17 residues. Trimming at V came to 5 bases and at J to 6 bases, leaving 18 bases not matched to a gene. The germline gives CDR1 MNHEY, CDR2 SMNVEV (reference sequence). DNA of the CDR3: TGTGCCAGCAGTCCAACGGGACAGCGTGGCTCGGGGGCTGAAGCTTTCTTT. Its protein product is CASSPTGQRGSGAEAFF.

The chain combines TRBV30 with TRBJ2-2, with 11 bases that match TRBD1. The J segment lost 7 bases and the V segment lost 1 base, leaving 5 bases of the junction unmatched. Germline V CDR1 and CDR2: GTSNPN, SVGIG (reference sequence). This CDR3 contains 15 residues. The CDR3 loop reads CAWSAGTGGHGELFF. The CDR3 DNA reads TGTGCCTGGAGTGCGGGGACAGGGGGACACGGGGAGCTGTTTTTT. Using reference TRBV30 and TRBJ2-2 for the parts outside the CDR3, the full variable domain is SQTIHQWPATLVQPVGSPLSLECTVEGTSNPNLYWYRQAAGRGLQLLFYSVGIGQISSEVPQNLSASRPQDRQFILSSKKLLLSDSGFYLCAWSAGTGGHGELFFGEGSRLTVL.

This chain connects TRBV29-1 to TRBJ1-5; D is uncertain. CDR3 size: 12 residues. CDR1 is SQVTM and CDR2 is ANQGSEA in the germline V gene. The V end was cut by 8 bases, the J end by 0 bases, with 8 bases between. The CDR3 DNA follows: TGCAGCACGCGCGATAGCAATCAGCCCCAGCATTTT. This gives the protein CSTRDSNQPQHF.

The chain employs TRBV5-1 and TRBJ2-2; 8 positions agree with TRBD2. CDR3 length: 16 residues. Trimming took 6 bases from V and 0 from J; bases not matched to a gene: 7. Looked up from germline, CDR1 is SGHRS and CDR2 is YFSETQ. The CDR3 bases are TGCGCCAGCACGCCCCCGGGACTAGCGAACACCGGGGAGCTGTTTTTT. Its translation: CASTPPGLANTGELFF.

V and J are TRBV7-9 and TRBJ1-4; weak D call: TRBD1 (6 bases). Trimming pared 7 bases from V and 0 bases from J, leaving 9 bases between. This CDR3 spans 14 amino acids. Germline V CDR1 and CDR2: SEHNR, FQNEAQ (reference sequence). The CDR3 reads CASTRTATNEKLFF. The CDR3 nucleotides are TGTGCCAGCACGCGGACAGCAACTAATGAAAAACTGTTTTTT. Variable domain in full (rest from reference TRBV7-9 and TRBJ1-4): DTGVSQNPRHKITKRGQNVTFRCDPISEHNRLYWYRQTLGQGPEFLTYFQNEAQLEKSRLLSDRFSAERPKGSFSTLEIQRTEQGDSAMYLCASTRTATNEKLFFGSGTQLSVL.

By share, this clone ranks as medium-sized. The gene calls are TRBV4-1 and TRBJ1-1; tentatively, D is TRBD1 (6 bases). This CDR3 region has 14 residues. The V and J ends lost 1 base and 10 bases respectively, with 16 bases between them. The germline V gene has CDR1 MGHRA and CDR2 YSYEKL. The CDR3 coding sequence is TGCGCCAGCAGCCAAGTGGGACAAACTGGGTTAGCTTTCTTT. This sequence encodes CASSQVGQTGLAFF.

This chain connects TRBV11-2 to TRBJ2-7; 7 positions match TRBD2. The germline V gene encodes CDR1 SGHAT and CDR2 FQNNGV. Trimming took 3 bases from V and 3 from J; bases not matched to a gene: 14. The CDR3 has 17 amino acids. The CDR3 reads CASSFLSGGGISYEQYF. As DNA, the CDR3 is TGTGCCAGCAGCTTTCTTTCTGGGGGAGGGATCAGCTACGAGCAGTACTTC.